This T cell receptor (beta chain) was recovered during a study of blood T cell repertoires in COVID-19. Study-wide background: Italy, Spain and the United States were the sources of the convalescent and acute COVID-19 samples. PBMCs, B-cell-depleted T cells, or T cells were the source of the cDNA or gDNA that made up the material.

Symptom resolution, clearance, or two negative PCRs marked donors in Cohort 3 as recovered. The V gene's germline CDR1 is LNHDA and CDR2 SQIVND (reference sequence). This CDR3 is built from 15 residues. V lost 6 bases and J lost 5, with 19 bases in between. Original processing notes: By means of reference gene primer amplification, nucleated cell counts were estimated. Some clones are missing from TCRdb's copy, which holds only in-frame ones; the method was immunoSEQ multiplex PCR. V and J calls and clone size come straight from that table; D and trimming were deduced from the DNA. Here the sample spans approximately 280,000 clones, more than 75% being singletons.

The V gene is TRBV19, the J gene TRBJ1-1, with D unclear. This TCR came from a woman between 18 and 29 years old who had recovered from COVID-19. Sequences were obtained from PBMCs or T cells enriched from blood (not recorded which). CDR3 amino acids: CASSSVQEVRTEAFF. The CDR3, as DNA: TGTGCCAGTAGCAGTGTGCAGGAAGTTCGGACTGAAGCTTTCTTT.